The table lists the clone carrying this T cell receptor (beta chain) with many counts. This CDR3 spans 13 amino acids. Trimming left V 6 bases short and J 3 bases short, with 12 bases between. Germline CDR1 reads MDHEN; CDR2 reads SYDVKM. The record originates from a study of low-dose radiotherapy and immunotherapy resistance in tumors. About the research overall: Intravenous ipilimumab 1 mg/kg every six weeks was given with nivolumab 240 mg every two weeks. Priming of first-strand cDNA relied on TRAV- and TRBV-specific primers (covering alpha and beta chains).

Both a constant-region primer and a V-primer adapter served to amplify TCRs across roughly 21 PCR cycles. Amplification (by in vitro transcription) was performed on isolated mRNA. One entry per CDR3 protein results from TCRdb running MiXCR on the reads. The sample shows about 50,000 distinct CDR3 sequences, 12% of them seen only once. Described time point: before trial treatment. Sequences were derived from PBMCs, sampled before treatment. The chain carries TRBV28 and TRBJ2-7, with a possible D match to TRBD1 (6 bases). The receptor was isolated from a female donor with ovarian cancer. CDR3 in amino acids: CASSRGISYEQYF. CDR3 bases: TGTGCCAGCAGCAGGGGAATAAGCTACGAGCAGTACTTC.